This record looks at one T cell receptor beta chain sequence and its context. The data belong to a study of blood T cell repertoires in COVID-19. Looking at the study overall: The United States, Italy and Spain were the sources of the acute and convalescent COVID-19 samples. Sample material is recorded as cDNA or gDNA derived from T cells, B-cell-depleted T cells, or PBMCs.

Looked up from germline, CDR1 is DFQATT and CDR2 is SNEGSKA (reference sequence). The CDR3 is made up of 15 amino acids. V lost 3 bases to trimming and J lost 7 bases; unmatched junction nucleotides: 12. Original processing notes: Researchers report that nucleated cell counts were estimated from reference gene primer amplification. Generated by immunoSEQ multiplex PCR, the TCRdb table keeps only in-frame clones and is missing some. V and J calls and clone size come straight from that table; D and trimming were deduced from the DNA. Among around 92,000 clones listed, 89% were seen once. The source of this sequence is a woman of 80 years or more with active COVID-19. Sequenced input: peripheral blood. V gene TRBV20-1 combines with J gene TRBJ1-5; TRBD1 agrees at 7 bases. CDR3 sequence (DNA): TGCAGTGCTAGTAGACAGGGAATTCTCGAACAGCCCCAGCATTTT. Protein product: CSASRQGILEQPQHF.